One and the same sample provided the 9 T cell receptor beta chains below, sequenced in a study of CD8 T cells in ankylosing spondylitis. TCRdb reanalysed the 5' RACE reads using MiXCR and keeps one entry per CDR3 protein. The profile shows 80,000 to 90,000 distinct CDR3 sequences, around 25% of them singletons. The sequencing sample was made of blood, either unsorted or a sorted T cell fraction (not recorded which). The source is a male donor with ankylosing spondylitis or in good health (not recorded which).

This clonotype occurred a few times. CDR3 in amino acids: CASSLSRPTGELFF. The CDR3 DNA reads as TGCGCCAGCAGCTTAAGCAGGCCCACCGGGGAGCTGTTTTTT. V gene TRBV5-1 combines with J gene TRBJ2-2; D is unclear. Deletions cut 2 bases from V and 4 bases from J, with 9 bases between. CDR1 SGHRS and CDR2 YFSETQ come from the germline V gene. CDR3 length: 14 residues.

CDR3 bases: TGCAGTGCTAGAGATTCCATCCTGGGACAGGGGAAATTTAACACTGAAGCTTTCTTT. This encodes CSARDSILGQGKFNTEAFF. This chain uses TRBV20-1 with TRBJ1-1, with 10 bases aligning to TRBD1. Per germline, CDR1 DFQATT and CDR2 SNEGSKA (reference sequence). After removal of 0 bases from V and 2 bases from J, the junction contained 15 bases not matched to a gene. This CDR3 contains 19 residues.

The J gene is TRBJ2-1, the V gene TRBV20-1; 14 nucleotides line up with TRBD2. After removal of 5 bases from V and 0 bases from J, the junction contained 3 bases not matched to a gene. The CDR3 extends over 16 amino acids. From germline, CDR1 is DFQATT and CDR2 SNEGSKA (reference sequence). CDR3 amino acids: CSALGLAGDSYNEQFF. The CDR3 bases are TGCAGTGCTCTGGGACTAGCGGGAGACTCCTACAATGAGCAGTTCTTC.

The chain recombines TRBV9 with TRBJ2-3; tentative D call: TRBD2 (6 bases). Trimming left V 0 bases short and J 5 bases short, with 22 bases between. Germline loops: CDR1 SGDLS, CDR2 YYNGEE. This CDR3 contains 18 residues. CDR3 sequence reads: CASSVEVLVGGEKDTQYF. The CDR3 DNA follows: TGTGCCAGCAGCGTAGAAGTTCTAGTGGGAGGCGAGAAAGATACGCAGTATTTT.

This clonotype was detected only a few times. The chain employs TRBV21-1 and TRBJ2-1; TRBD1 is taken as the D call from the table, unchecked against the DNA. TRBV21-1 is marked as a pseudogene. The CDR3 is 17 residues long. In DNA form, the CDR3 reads TGTGCCAGCAGCAAAGGGGGGCGTCTGAGCTCCTACAATGAGCAGTTCTTC. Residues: CASSKGGRLSSYNEQFF.

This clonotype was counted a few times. The CDR3 bases are TGTGCCAGCAGCGTAGAGGGGTTAGGGCAGCCCCAGCATTTT. It yields the protein CASSVEGLGQPQHF. The chain joins TRBV9 to TRBJ1-5; the D gene is possibly TRBD1 (5 bases). V was shortened by 0 bases and J by 7 bases, with 11 bases between the two germline ends. CDR1 is SGDLS and CDR2 is YYNGEE in the germline V gene. The CDR3 contains 14 residues. The full variable domain, with the rest looked up from reference TRBV9 and TRBJ1-5, is DSGVTQTPKHLITATGQRVTLRCSPRSGDLSVYWYQQSLDQGLQFLIQYYNGEERAKGNILERFSAQQFPDLHSELNLSSLELGDSALYFCASSVEGLGQPQHFGDGTRLSIL.

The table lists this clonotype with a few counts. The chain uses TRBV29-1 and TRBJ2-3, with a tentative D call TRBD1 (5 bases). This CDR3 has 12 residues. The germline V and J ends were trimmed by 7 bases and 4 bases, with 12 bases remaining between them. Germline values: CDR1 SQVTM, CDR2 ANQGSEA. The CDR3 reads CSDAQGSDTQYF. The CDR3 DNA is TGCAGCGATGCCCAGGGATCAGATACGCAGTATTTT.

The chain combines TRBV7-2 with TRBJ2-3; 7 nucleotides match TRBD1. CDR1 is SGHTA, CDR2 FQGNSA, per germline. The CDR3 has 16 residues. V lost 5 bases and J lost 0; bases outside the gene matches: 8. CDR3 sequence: CASSPRQGGSTDTQYF. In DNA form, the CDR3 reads TGTGCCAGCAGCCCCCGACAGGGTGGGAGCACAGATACGCAGTATTTT.

The chain's CDR3 is CAWVFNADTQYF. For the CDR3, the DNA is TGTGCCTGGGTTTTCAACGCAGATACGCAGTATTTT. V usage is TRBV30 and J usage is TRBJ2-3; D call uncertain. This CDR3 spans 12 amino acids. Looked up from germline, CDR1 is GTSNPN and CDR2 is SVGIG (reference sequence). V dropped 5 bases and J dropped 4 bases, with 10 bases sitting between them.